The sequence of this T cell receptor beta chain was determined in a study of regulatory T cells in long-lasting Graves disease. The study's findings and limits: Segments TRBV28, TRBJ1-2 and TRBJ2-5 showed preferential usage in persistent disease.

Germline assignment: CDR1 MDHEN and CDR2 SYDVKM. This CDR3 region has 14 residues. With 3 bases clipped from V and 3 bases from J, the junction kept 4 bases outside the gene matches. Construction of the TCR beta libraries employed iRepertoire HTBI primers in conjunction with Arm-PCR of CDR3 regions. TCRdb analysed the multiplex PCR reads with MiXCR anew, one entry per CDR3 protein. The data hold a few hundred thousand distinct CDR3 sequences, with 18% observed a single time. The time point: newly diagnosed GD, antithyroid drugs for less than 3 months. The TCR library was made from RNA that had been extracted from PBMCs in TRIzol. This clonotype was seen repeatedly, ten times or more. The target antigen is unknown.

The sequence derives from a female donor with Graves disease. Here the sequenced sample was peripheral blood mononuclear cells (PBMCs), taken at new diagnosis, from a patient treated with antithyroid drugs. This chain connects TRBV28 to TRBJ1-1, with 7 bases that match TRBD1. CDR3 coding DNA: TGTGCCAGCAGTTTTGAGGGGGCGGACACTGAAGCTTTCTTT. This translates into CASSFEGADTEAFF.